Presented here are 30 T cell receptor beta chains from one specimen sequenced in a study of T cell responses to AZD1222 COVID-19 vaccine. The repertoire was sequenced with immunoSEQ multiplex PCR; TCRdb's copy has only in-frame clones and lacks some. This table has some 110,000 clones, about nine tenths appearing once. The sequencing used peripheral blood, collected 28 days after the second AZD1222 dose. The source of these receptors is an adult who received the AZD1222 COVID-19 vaccine.

The genes are TRBV4-3 and TRBJ2-5; D may match TRBD1 or TRBD2 (5 bases each). Germline V CDR1 and CDR2: LGHNA, YSLEER. The CDR3 covers 16 residues. Trimming removed 4 bases at V and 4 bases at J, with 19 bases between. CDR3 DNA: TGCGCCAGCAGCCCCGACCGGGACGTGGGCGTAGAGACCCAGTACTTC. This gives the protein CASSPDRDVGVETQYF.

The CDR3 DNA reads as TGTGCCAGCAGCTTAGCAGTGCAGGGTGGGGCGCACGAGCAGTACTTC. Translation gives CASSLAVQGGAHEQYF. V is TRBV7-9 and J is TRBJ2-7; the D gene is possibly TRBD1 (5 bases). V was cut by 0 bases and J by 5 bases, with 17 bases left in between. The germline V gene encodes CDR1 SEHNR and CDR2 FQNEAQ (reference sequence). The CDR3 runs 16 residues.

The CDR3, as DNA: TGTGCCAGCAGGAGGGGGGGGGCCCCTGAAGCTTTCTTT. Its protein product is CASRRGGAPEAFF. The chain combines TRBV25-1 with TRBJ1-1; possible D gene TRBD1, 6 bases. The germline gives CDR1 MGHDK, CDR2 SYGVNS. The ends were cut back, 6 bases at V and 6 bases at J, with 14 bases in the middle. This CDR3 is built from 13 residues. The full variable domain, in which reference TRBV25-1 and TRBJ1-1 provide the parts outside the CDR3, is EADIYQTPRYLVIGTGKKITLECSQTMGHDKMYWYQQDPGMELHLIHYSYGVNSTEKGDLSSESTVSRIRTEHFPLTLESARPSHTSQYLCASRRGGAPEAFFGQGTRLTVV.

By its share, this clone is medium-sized. CDR3 in amino acids: CASSLTLARNEQFF. The CDR3 DNA reads as TGTGCCAGCAGCTTAACGCTGGCGCGGAATGAGCAGTTCTTC. The chain employs TRBV7-3 and TRBJ2-1; D is uncertain. Trimming cost V 0 bases and J 7 bases, with 10 bases left between them. CDR1 and CDR2 from the germline V gene are SGHTA and FQGTGA. The CDR3 consists of 14 residues.

This clone was found once. The chain combines TRBV7-2 with TRBJ2-1; 13 bases match TRBD2. Trimming took 5 bases from V and 10 from J; bases not matched to a gene: 8. Germline V gives CDR1 SGHTA, CDR2 FQGNSA. The CDR3 sequence is 15 residues long. The CDR3 reads CASSPGLAGKGEQFF. Here the CDR3 DNA reads TGTGCCAGCAGCCCGGGACTAGCGGGGAAGGGGGAGCAGTTCTTC.

The chain couples TRBV18 to TRBJ1-5; a possible D gene is TRBD1 (5 bases). The V gene lost 3 bases and the J gene lost 1 base, with 16 bases spanning the gap. The germline V gene has CDR1 KGHSH and CDR2 LQKENI. The CDR3 totals 17 residues. CDR3 loop: CASSPSGGTRSNQPQHF. CDR3 in DNA: TGTGCCAGCTCACCCAGTGGGGGGACGAGAAGCAATCAGCCCCAGCATTTT. Using reference TRBV18 and TRBJ1-5 for the parts outside the CDR3, the full variable domain is NAGVMQNPRHLVRRRGQEARLRCSPMKGHSHVYWYRQLPEEGLKFMVYLQKENIIDESGMPKERFSAEFPKEGPSILRIQQVVRGDSAAYFCASSPSGGTRSNQPQHFGDGTRLSIL.

The chain couples TRBV5-1 to TRBJ1-3, with D uncertain. Germline V gives CDR1 SGHRS, CDR2 YFSETQ. This CDR3 has 16 residues. V lost 0 bases to trimming and J lost 0 bases, with 10 bases between them. CDR3 protein: CASSLDVVSSGNTIYF. DNA of the CDR3: TGCGCCAGCAGCTTGGATGTTGTAAGCTCTGGAAACACCATATATTTT. Supplemented by reference TRBV5-1 and TRBJ1-3, the full variable domain reads KAGVTQTPRYLIKTRGQQVTLSCSPISGHRSVSWYQQTPGQGLQFLFEYFSETQRNKGNFPGRFSGRQFSNSRSEMNVSTLELGDSALYLCASSLDVVSSGNTIYFGEGSWLTVV.

The V and J genes are TRBV6-2 or TRBV6-3 and TRBJ1-1; 8 bases align to TRBD1. This CDR3 has 16 residues. Germline lookup yields CDR1 MNHEY and CDR2 SVGEGT. V trimming: 3 bases; J trimming: 7 bases; junction bases outside the gene matches: 13. CDR3 nucleotide sequence: TGTGCCAGCAGTTATGGCCACGACAGGGGCCCCCTTGAAGCTTTCTTT. Its translation is CASSYGHDRGPLEAFF.

V gene TRBV7-9 combines with J gene TRBJ1-1; no reliable D call. Trimming stripped 8 bases from V and 4 bases from J, with 8 bases between. Germline V gene sequence: CDR1 SEHNR, CDR2 FQNEAQ (reference sequence). The CDR3 runs to 11 residues. The CDR3 region has the DNA TGTGCCAGCCAGTTCGGCACTGAAGCTTTCTTT. It translates to CASQFGTEAFF.

The chain is built from TRBV19 and TRBJ2-1, with D perhaps matching TRBD2 (6 bases). The CDR3 spans 16 residues. V lost 0 bases and J 2 bases, leaving 11 bases between the germline ends. Germline values: CDR1 LNHDA, CDR2 SQIVND (reference sequence). CDR3 sequence: CASSIEAGYPYNEQFF. The CDR3 nucleotides read TGTGCCAGTAGTATAGAGGCGGGGTATCCCTACAATGAGCAGTTCTTC.

The chain is built from TRBV6-2 or TRBV6-3 and TRBJ2-3, with 13 bases that match TRBD2. The V and J ends lost 0 bases and 6 bases, in that order; junction bases with no gene match: 3. Per the germline V gene, CDR1 is MNHEY and CDR2 is SVGEGT. The CDR3 extends over 16 amino acids. This CDR3 is CASSYSGTSGVDTQYF. The CDR3 DNA is TGTGCCAGCAGTTACTCCGGGACTAGCGGGGTGGATACGCAGTATTTT.

The chain uses TRBV2 and TRBJ1-4; TRBD1 is a possible D gene (5 bases). Per the germline V gene, CDR1 is SNHLY and CDR2 is FYNNEI. The CDR3 is 15 residues long. The V and J ends lost 2 bases and 6 bases respectively, with 13 bases between them. The CDR3 spells CASSELGGSDEKLFF. The CDR3 DNA reads TGTGCCAGCAGTGAACTCGGGGGATCGGATGAAAAACTGTTTTTT. The whole variable domain, remainder taken from reference TRBV2 and TRBJ1-4, is EPEVTQTPSHQVTQMGQEVILRCVPISNHLYFYWYRQILGQKVEFLVSFYNNEISEKSEIFDDQFSVERPDGSNFTLKIRSTKLEDSAMYFCASSELGGSDEKLFFGSGTQLSVL.

In its sample, this clone was seen once. J is TRBJ2-3 and V is TRBV5-6; D assignment may be TRBD1 or TRBD2 (5 bases each). Per germline, CDR1 SGHDT and CDR2 YYEEEE. Trimming removed 1 base from V and 3 bases from J, with 15 bases in between. The CDR3 spans 16 residues. CDR3 nucleotides: TGTGCCAGCAGCTTGTGGTGGGAAGAGGGGACAGATACGCAGTATTTT. Its translation: CASSLWWEEGTDTQYF.

This chain connects TRBV19 to TRBJ1-2, with D unclear. V was trimmed by 3 bases and J by 4 bases, leaving 18 bases between them. Germline assignment: CDR1 LNHDA and CDR2 SQIVND (reference sequence). The CDR3 sequence is 16 residues long. The CDR3 region is CASSITTGSPSYGYTF. In DNA, the CDR3 is TGTGCCAGTAGTATCACTACGGGCTCCCCCTCCTATGGCTACACCTTC. The full variable domain, completed using reference TRBV19 and TRBJ1-2, is DGGITQSPKYLFRKEGQNVTLSCEQNLNHDAMYWYRQDPGQGLRLIYYSQIVNDFQKGDIAEGYSVSREKKESFPLTVTSAQKNPTAFYLCASSITTGSPSYGYTFGSGTRLTVV.

The V call is TRBV5-8, the J call TRBJ2-3; D gene ambiguous. CDR3 length equals 11 residues. The V end lost 0 bases, the J end lost 6 bases, and 2 bases lay between the germline ends. Germline assignment: CDR1 SGHTS and CDR2 YDEGEE. In DNA, the CDR3 is TGTGCCAGCAGCTTGGGCGATACGCAGTATTTT. Translation: CASSLGDTQYF.

This chain uses TRBV10-1 with TRBJ2-3, with D tentatively TRBD2 (5 bases). V was clipped by 6 bases and J by 0 bases, with 10 bases between them. The CDR3 is made up of 14 amino acids. Looked up from germline, CDR1 is WNHNN and CDR2 is SYGVQD (reference sequence). DNA for the CDR3: TGCGCCAGCAGGGGGAGCCCGAGCACAGATACGCAGTATTTT. The encoded protein is CASRGSPSTDTQYF.

The CDR3 DNA sequence: TGTGCCAGCAGCTTAGTGAGCGGGGGGGATTACAATGAGCAGTTCTTC. It is translated as CASSLVSGGDYNEQFF. V is TRBV7-6 and J is TRBJ2-1; TRBD2 matches 10 bases. V was pared by 1 base and J by 4 bases, with 4 bases of the junction left unmatched. The CDR3 has 16 residues. Germline CDR1 and CDR2: SGHVS and FNYEAQ.

The rearrangement uses TRBV28 and TRBJ1-4; tentatively, D is TRBD1 (6 bases). Germline loops: CDR1 MDHEN, CDR2 SYDVKM. This CDR3 spans 16 amino acids. Trimming took 3 bases from V and 6 from J, leaving 17 bases between them. CDR3 in DNA: TGTGCCAGCAGTTTCGCCAGACAGGCGGGGGATGAAAAACTGTTTTTT. This gives the protein CASSFARQAGDEKLFF.

The CDR3 loop is CASSQDRANEQFF. CDR3 sequence (DNA): TGCGCCAGCAGCCAAGATAGGGCCAATGAGCAGTTCTTC. This chain links TRBV4-3 with TRBJ2-1; D gene uncertain. V lost 0 bases, J lost 6 bases, and 6 bases lay in between. The CDR3 totals 13 residues. CDR1 is LGHNA and CDR2 is YSLEER in the germline V gene.

The V gene is TRBV6-5, the J gene TRBJ2-1; weak D call: TRBD2 (6 bases). V gave up 5 bases and J gave up 5 bases, with 16 bases separating them. The CDR3 consists of 15 residues. Germline CDR1 MNHEY, CDR2 SVGAGI. The CDR3 loop reads CASSPLAGNHNEQFF. As DNA, the CDR3 is TGTGCCAGCAGTCCCCTCGCGGGGAACCACAATGAGCAGTTCTTC.

This clone appeared a few times. This chain links TRBV2 with TRBJ1-4, with a weak D call TRBD1 (5 bases). Germline V gives CDR1 SNHLY, CDR2 FYNNEI. The CDR3 totals 15 residues. V gave up 0 bases and J gave up 7 bases, with 12 bases separating them. DNA of the CDR3: TGTGCCAGCAGTGAAGCGGTTACAGGACGTGAAAAACTGTTTTTT. It translates to CASSEAVTGREKLFF.

This chain links TRBV27 with TRBJ2-3; no reliable D call. V shed 4 bases and J shed 1 base, with 18 bases lying between them. The germline V gene encodes CDR1 MNHEY and CDR2 SMNVEV (reference sequence). This CDR3 has 17 amino acids. The CDR3 protein is CASSSDPLVKGTDTQYF. CDR3 bases: TGTGCCAGCAGTTCTGACCCCCTCGTAAAAGGCACAGATACGCAGTATTTT.

The chain is built from TRBV7-2 and TRBJ2-7; D is unclear. Deletions cut 5 bases from V and 0 bases from J, with 11 bases between. Germline V gene data show CDR1 as SGHTA and CDR2 as FQGNSA. This CDR3 region has 14 residues. CDR3 in DNA: TGTGCCAGCAGCCCCGGACGCCTCTCCTACGAGCAGTACTTC. Translating it yields CASSPGRLSYEQYF. Combining the CDR3 with reference TRBV7-2 and TRBJ2-7 gives the whole variable domain GAGVSQSPSNKVTEKGKDVELRCDPISGHTALYWYRQSLGQGLEFLIYFQGNSAPDKSGLPSDRFSAERTGGSVSTLTIQRTQQEDSAVYLCASSPGRLSYEQYFGPGTRLTVT.

This sequence joins TRBV6-5 and TRBJ2-3, with TRBD2 matching over 9 bases. CDR1 is MNHEY and CDR2 is SVGAGI in the germline V gene. V shed 5 bases and J 5 bases; nucleotides not matched to a gene: 8. This CDR3 contains 15 residues. CDR3 amino acids: CASSISGGRGDTQYF. The CDR3 DNA is TGTGCCAGCAGTATCAGCGGGGGGCGTGGAGATACGCAGTATTTT.

The rearrangement joins TRBV6-5 to TRBJ1-2; D gene ambiguous. Germline loops: CDR1 MNHEY, CDR2 SVGAGI. Trimming cost V 10 bases and J 5 bases, with 11 bases left between them. The CDR3 has 11 residues. CDR3 DNA: TGTGCCAACTGGGAGGGATATGGCTACACCTTC. Protein: CANWEGYGYTF.

This sequence joins TRBV6-5 and TRBJ1-3; TRBD1 is a possible D gene (6 bases). V lost 8 bases to trimming and J lost 0 bases, with 14 bases between them. This CDR3 region has 15 residues. Germline values: CDR1 MNHEY, CDR2 SVGAGI. The CDR3 reads CASQGRTDSGNTIYF. CDR3 in DNA: TGTGCCAGCCAGGGTCGGACAGACTCTGGAAACACCATATATTTT.

The gene calls are TRBV11-2 and TRBJ1-2; D is unresolved. The CDR3 has 15 amino acids. From germline, CDR1 is SGHAT and CDR2 FQNNGV. V was cut by 2 bases and J by 4 bases, with 14 bases left in between. The DNA of the CDR3 is TGTGCCAGCAGCTTATTAACAAATAGCGCCTATGGCTACACCTTC. It encodes CASSLLTNSAYGYTF.

The chain uses TRBV24-1 and TRBJ2-3, with 10 bases fitting TRBD2. V lost 2 bases, J lost 2 bases, and 3 bases stayed unmatched. The CDR3 length is 16 residues. CDR1 is KGHDR and CDR2 is SFDVKD in the germline V gene. CDR3: CATSDWTSGDTDTQYF. CDR3 bases: TGTGCCACCAGTGATTGGACTAGCGGAGACACAGATACGCAGTATTTT.

CDR3 nucleotides: TGTGCCAGCAGCAATCCGGGACATTCCTACGAGCAGTACTTC. Translating gives CASSNPGHSYEQYF. The V gene is TRBV7-6, the J gene TRBJ2-7; TRBD1 is a possible D gene (6 bases). Germline V gives CDR1 SGHVS, CDR2 FNYEAQ. V lost 5 bases, J lost 1 base, and 12 bases lay in between. The CDR3 has 14 residues.

The chain has TRBV24-1 and TRBJ2-3; D is unresolved. This CDR3 has 13 residues. The V end lost 2 bases, the J end lost 2 bases, and 4 bases lay between the germline ends. Germline CDR1 and CDR2: KGHDR and SFDVKD. In nucleotides, the CDR3 is TGTGCCACCAGTGATTATACCACAGATACGCAGTATTTT. Translated, it gives CATSDYTTDTQYF.